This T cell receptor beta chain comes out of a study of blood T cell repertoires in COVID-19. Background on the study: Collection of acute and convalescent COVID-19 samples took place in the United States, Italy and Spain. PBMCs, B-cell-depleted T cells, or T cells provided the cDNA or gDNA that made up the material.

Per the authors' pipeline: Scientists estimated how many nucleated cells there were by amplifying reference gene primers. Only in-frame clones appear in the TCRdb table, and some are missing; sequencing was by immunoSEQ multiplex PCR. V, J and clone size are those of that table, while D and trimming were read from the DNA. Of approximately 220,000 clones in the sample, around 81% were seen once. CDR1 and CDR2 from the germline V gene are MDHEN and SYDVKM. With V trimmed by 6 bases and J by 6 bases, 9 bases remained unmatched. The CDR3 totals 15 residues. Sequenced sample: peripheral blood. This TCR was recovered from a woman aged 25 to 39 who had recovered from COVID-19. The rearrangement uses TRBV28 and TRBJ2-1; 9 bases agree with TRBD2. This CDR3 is CASSRRLAGFNEQFF. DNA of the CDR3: TGTGCCAGCAGCCGAAGGCTAGCGGGATTCAATGAGCAGTTCTTC.